This T cell receptor (beta chain) was captured by sequencing in a study of T-cell reconstitution after alpha-beta-depleted transplantation in children. This clonotype appeared many times. Construction of the TCRbeta library involved unique molecular identifiers. TCRdb re-derived calls from the PCR reads in MiXCR, one entry per CDR3 protein. The table includes a few hundred thousand distinct CDR3 sequences, over 9% detected once. The CDR3 spans 15 residues. Trimming stripped 1 base from V and 6 bases from J, with 16 bases between. Germline V CDR1 and CDR2: MNHEY, SVGAGI. This clonotype was sampled from a boy under three years old with acute myeloid leukemia, due to receive a stem cell transplant. The rearrangement uses TRBV6-5 and TRBJ2-7; possibly TRBD2 for D (7 bases). The sample was PBMCs, taken before TCRalphabeta/CD19-depleted stem cell transplant. DNA of the CDR3: TGTGCCAGCAGTTACTACGAGGGGGGGGGAATCGAGCAGTACTTC. It encodes CASSYYEGGGIEQYF.